This T cell receptor (beta chain) was obtained from a study of shared clonotypes between healthy human individuals. Assay used: immunoSEQ multiplex PCR; TCRdb lists only in-frame clones, some missing. This sample yields about 960,000 clones, of which approximately 80% are seen a single time; approximately 1.5% belongs to the top ten. CDR3 length: 17 amino acids. Germline V CDR1 and CDR2: MNHEY, SMNVEV (reference sequence). Trimming stripped 0 bases from V and 1 base from J, with 12 bases between. The sequenced sample was memory CD4+ T cells sorted from blood. Subset denoted: CD45RA-negative fraction. The receptor's source is a man aged 18 to 29 in good health. This sequence joins TRBV27 and TRBJ1-4; perhaps TRBD1 as D (6 bases). The CDR3 here is CASSLSRQGLTNEKLFF. The CDR3, as DNA: TGTGCCAGCAGTTTATCGAGGCAGGGGCTAACTAATGAAAAACTGTTTTTT. Combining the CDR3 with reference TRBV27 and TRBJ1-4 gives the whole variable domain EAQVTQNPRYLITVTGKKLTVTCSQNMNHEYMSWYRQDPGLGLRQIYYSMNVEVTDKGDVPEGYKVSRKEKRNFPLILESPSPNQTSLYFCASSLSRQGLTNEKLFFGSGTQLSVL.